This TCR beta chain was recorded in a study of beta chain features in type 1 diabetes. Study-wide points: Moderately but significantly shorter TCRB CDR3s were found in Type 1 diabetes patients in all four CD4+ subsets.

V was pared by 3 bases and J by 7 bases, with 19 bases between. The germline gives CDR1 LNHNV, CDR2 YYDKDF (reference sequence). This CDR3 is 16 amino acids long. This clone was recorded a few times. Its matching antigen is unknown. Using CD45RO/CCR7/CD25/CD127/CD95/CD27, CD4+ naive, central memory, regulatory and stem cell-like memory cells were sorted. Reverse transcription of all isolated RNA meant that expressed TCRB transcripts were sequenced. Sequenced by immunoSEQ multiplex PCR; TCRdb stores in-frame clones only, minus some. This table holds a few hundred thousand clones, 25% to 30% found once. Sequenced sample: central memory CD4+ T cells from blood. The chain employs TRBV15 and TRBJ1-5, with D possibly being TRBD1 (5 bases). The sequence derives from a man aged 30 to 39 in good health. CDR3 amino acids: CATSSLTAGFGQPQHF. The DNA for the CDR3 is TGTGCCACCAGCAGTTTGACAGCCGGGTTCGGACAGCCCCAGCATTTT. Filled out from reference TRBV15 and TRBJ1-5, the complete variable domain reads DAMVIQNPRYQVTQFGKPVTLSCSQTLNHNVMYWYQQKSSQAPKLLFHYYDKDFNNEADTPDNFQSRRPNTSFCFLDIRSPGLGDTAMYLCATSSLTAGFGQPQHFGDGTRLSIL.